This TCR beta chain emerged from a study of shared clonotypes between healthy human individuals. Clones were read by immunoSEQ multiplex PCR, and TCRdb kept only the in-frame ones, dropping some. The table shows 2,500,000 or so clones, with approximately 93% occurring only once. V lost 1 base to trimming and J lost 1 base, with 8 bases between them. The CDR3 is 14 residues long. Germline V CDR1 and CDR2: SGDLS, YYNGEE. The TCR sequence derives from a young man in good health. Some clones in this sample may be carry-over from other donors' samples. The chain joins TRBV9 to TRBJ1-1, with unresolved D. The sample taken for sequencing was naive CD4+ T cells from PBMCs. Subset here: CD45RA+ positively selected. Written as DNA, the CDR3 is TGTGCCAGCAGCGTAACGGGATCGAACACTGAAGCTTTCTTT. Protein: CASSVTGSNTEAFF.